One sample yielded the 16 T cell receptor beta chains listed below, sequenced in a study of patients and donors after allogeneic stem cell transplantation. Each CDR3 protein is one row after TCRdb ran MiXCR on the RT-PCR reads. The profile shows around 160,000 distinct CDR3 sequences, roughly 31% of them singletons. The source material was blood, either unsorted or a sorted T cell fraction (not recorded which). These receptors originate from a human donor who was either an allogeneic HSCT recipient or a stem cell or donor lymphocyte infusion donor (not recorded which). It is not recorded whose cells these are; they may come from a transplant donor.

This clonotype turned up a few times. The genes are TRBV2 and TRBJ2-5, with TRBD1 as a possible D gene (6 bases). The CDR3 extends over 13 amino acids. V lost 8 bases to trimming and J lost 7 bases, with 17 bases between them. CDR1 is SNHLY, CDR2 FYNNEI, per germline. CDR3 residues: CASFSGALGTQYF. The CDR3 DNA reads TGTGCCAGCTTTTCAGGGGCCCTCGGGACCCAGTACTTC.

This clonotype has more than one count but fewer than ten. The gene calls are TRBV5-1 and TRBJ2-1; 13 bases are shared with TRBD2. V gave up 4 bases and J gave up 7 bases; unmatched junction bases: 8. The CDR3 runs to 16 residues. The germline V gene has CDR1 SGHRS and CDR2 YFSETQ. As DNA, the CDR3 is TGCGCCAGCAGCCCGCGACTAGCGGGAGGTGGGAATGAGCAGTTCTTC. Amino acids: CASSPRLAGGGNEQFF.

This clonotype was observed a handful of times. The V call is TRBV12-3 or TRBV12-4, the J call TRBJ1-5, with 9 bases identical to TRBD1. There are 16 residues in the CDR3. Trimming took 4 bases from V and 6 from J; bases not matched to a gene: 10. This CDR3 is CASSSSGTGRAQPQHF. CDR3 nucleotide sequence: TGTGCCAGCAGTTCCTCCGGGACAGGGCGGGCTCAGCCCCAGCATTTT.

The J gene is TRBJ2-7, the V gene TRBV12-3 or TRBV12-4, with D possibly being TRBD2 (5 bases). V lost 8 bases and J 3 bases, leaving 14 bases between the germline ends. The CDR3 contains 13 residues. The CDR3: CASARSGLYEQYF. Here the CDR3 DNA reads TGTGCCAGCGCCCGCAGTGGACTCTACGAGCAGTACTTC.

This clonotype was counted only a few times. The chain is built from TRBV5-1 and TRBJ1-6; D remains unclear. V shed 0 bases and J shed 7 bases, with 5 bases lying between them. The germline V gene has CDR1 SGHRS and CDR2 YFSETQ. This CDR3 has 13 residues. CDR3 amino acids: CASSLGANSPLHF. CDR3 nucleotide sequence: TGCGCCAGCAGCTTGGGGGCAAATTCACCCCTCCACTTT.

This chain joins TRBV12-3 or TRBV12-4 and TRBJ2-7, with D possibly TRBD1 on 5 matching bases. This CDR3 comprises 13 residues. V was pared by 1 base and J by 2 bases, with 6 bases between. CDR3 residues: CASSLGQTYEQYF. CDR3 in DNA: TGTGCCAGCAGTTTAGGACAGACCTACGAGCAGTACTTC.

The chain is built from TRBV6-5 and TRBJ2-5; D call uncertain. V lost 0 bases and J lost 5, with 7 bases in between. Germline assignment: CDR1 MNHEY and CDR2 SVGAGI. This CDR3 has 13 residues. The CDR3 DNA reads as TGTGCCAGCAGTTACTCGAGAAGCGAGACCCAGTACTTC. Its protein is CASSYSRSETQYF.

This clonotype showed up just a few times. The CDR3 bases are TGTGCCAGCAGTTCTGACAATCAGCCCCAGCATTTT. Translating it yields CASSSDNQPQHF. This chain connects TRBV5-4 to TRBJ1-5; D is uncertain. Trimming pared 5 bases from V and 3 bases from J, leaving 6 bases between. The CDR3 consists of 12 residues. From germline, CDR1 is SGHNT and CDR2 YYREEE (reference sequence).

The chain couples TRBV5-5 to TRBJ2-3, with 8 bases fitting TRBD2. The CDR3 is 15 residues long. The germline gives CDR1 SGHKS, CDR2 YYEKEE (reference sequence). J gave up 2 bases and V 4 bases, and 6 bases lay outside the gene matches. CDR3 coding DNA: TGTGCCAGCAGCGGACCTAGCGGGTCCACAGATACGCAGTATTTT. It yields the protein CASSGPSGSTDTQYF. Variable domain in full (rest from reference TRBV5-5 and TRBJ2-3): DAGVTQSPTHLIKTRGQQVTLRCSPISGHKSVSWYQQVLGQGPQFIFQYYEKEERGRGNFPDRFSARQFPNYSSELNVNALLLGDSALYLCASSGPSGSTDTQYFGPGTRLTVL.

This clonotype showed up just a few times. V and J are TRBV5-6 and TRBJ1-4; 9 bases line up with TRBD1. Trimming at V came to 0 bases and at J to 11 bases, leaving 5 bases not matched to a gene. CDR3 length equals 14 residues. The V gene's germline CDR1 is SGHDT and CDR2 YYEEEE. This CDR3 reads CASSLAGQGLKLFF. The DNA of the CDR3 is TGTGCCAGCAGCTTGGCGGGACAGGGTTTGAAACTGTTTTTT.

The chain uses TRBV4-3 and TRBJ2-3; 9 nucleotides match TRBD2. Germline V gene data show CDR1 as LGHNA and CDR2 as YSLEER. Trimming removed 0 bases from V and 0 bases from J; junction bases left unmatched: 13. The CDR3 length is 20 residues. DNA for the CDR3: TGCGCCAGCAGCCAAGACCAGTTTAGGGCGGGAGGGTCTAGCACAGATACGCAGTATTTT. Its translation: CASSQDQFRAGGSSTDTQYF.

This clonotype showed up many times. The chain recombines TRBV6-5 with TRBJ1-1, with 7 bases matching TRBD1. CDR1 and CDR2 (germline): MNHEY, SVGAGI. The trim removed 0 bases at V and 0 bases at J, leaving 4 bases unmatched. The CDR3 covers 16 residues. The CDR3 loop is CASSYSTGTLNTEAFF. The CDR3 DNA sequence: TGTGCCAGCAGTTACTCGACAGGGACACTGAACACTGAAGCTTTCTTT.

The CDR3 DNA reads TGTGCCAGCAGTAGGCTGACAGCCTACAATGAGCAGTTCTTC. This codes for CASSRLTAYNEQFF. The chain is built from TRBV14 and TRBJ2-1; TRBD1 is a possible D gene (5 bases). The CDR3 covers 14 residues. V was shortened by 6 bases and J by 2 bases, with 11 bases between the two germline ends. Per germline, CDR1 SGHDN and CDR2 FVKESK. Full variable domain (rest looked up from reference TRBV14 and TRBJ2-1): EAGVTQFPSHSVIEKGQTVTLRCDPISGHDNLYWYRRVMGKEIKFLLHFVKESKQDESGMPNNRFLAERTGGTYSTLKVQPAELEDSGVYFCASSRLTAYNEQFFGPGTRLTVL.

This clonotype was counted between two and nine times. The J gene is TRBJ2-5, the V gene TRBV7-2; D remains unclear. V dropped 3 bases and J dropped 3 bases, with 5 bases sitting between them. This CDR3 has 12 amino acids. Germline lookup yields CDR1 SGHTA and CDR2 FQGNSA. The DNA of the CDR3 is TGTGCCAGCAGCTTCGTGAAAGAGACCCAGTACTTC. It translates to CASSFVKETQYF.

This clonotype was seen repeatedly, ten times or more. V and J are TRBV4-1 and TRBJ1-1; 9 bases are a match to TRBD1. In germline, CDR1 is MGHRA, CDR2 YSYEKL. The length of the CDR3 is 15 residues. With 4 bases clipped from V and 2 bases from J, the junction kept 5 bases outside the gene matches. The CDR3 sequence: CASSLRTGANTEAFF. The CDR3 nucleotides are TGCGCCAGCAGCCTTCGGACAGGGGCTAACACTGAAGCTTTCTTT.

The rearrangement uses TRBV7-2 and TRBJ2-3; a possible D gene is TRBD2 (6 bases). Trimming stripped 5 bases from V and 4 bases from J, with 22 bases between. The CDR3 is made up of 17 amino acids. Germline V gene data show CDR1 as SGHTA and CDR2 as FQGNSA. The CDR3 protein is CASSHPGVAGSADTQYF. The CDR3 nucleotides read TGTGCCAGCAGCCACCCGGGGGTGGCAGGGAGCGCAGATACGCAGTATTTT.